The 10 T cell receptor beta chains presented below share a single source sample, sequenced in a study of T-cell reconstitution after alpha-beta-depleted transplantation in children. TCRbeta library construction was performed incorporating unique molecular identifiers. MiXCR, run by TCRdb on the PCR reads, gives a single entry per CDR3 protein. The profile shows 250,000 to 400,000 distinct CDR3 sequences, about a quarter of them singletons. The specimen comprised PBMCs, mostly from graft donor cells, sampled 180 days after TCRalphabeta/CD19-depleted stem cell transplant. The source is a male patient younger than 18 who had a stem cell transplant for acute lymphoblastic leukemia, so the T cells may come from the graft donor.

In its sample, this clonotype was seen a few times. The rearrangement uses TRBV9 and TRBJ2-2, with TRBD1 matching 9 bases. The CDR3 contains 17 residues. J lost 3 bases, V lost 2 bases, and 8 bases had no gene match. Germline values: CDR1 SGDLS, CDR2 YYNGEE. CDR3 region: CASSVRTGVKDTGELFF. DNA of the CDR3: TGTGCCAGCAGCGTCCGGACAGGGGTTAAAGACACCGGGGAGCTGTTTTTT.

The DNA for the CDR3 is TGCAGTGCTAGAGATTGGGGAGGGAGGGATGAAAAACTGTTTTTT. Translating gives CSARDWGGRDEKLFF. This chain uses TRBV20-1 with TRBJ1-4; D uncertain. This CDR3 contains 15 residues. In germline, CDR1 is DFQATT, CDR2 SNEGSKA (reference sequence). Trimming shortened V by 0 bases and J by 6 bases, and 14 bases separated the two germline ends.

This clonotype was found a few times. This sequence joins TRBV20-1 and TRBJ2-1, with TRBD2 as a possible D gene (6 bases). With 6 bases removed from V and 1 base from J, the gap between germline ends came to 19 bases. Germline CDR1 and CDR2: DFQATT and SNEGSKA (reference sequence). The CDR3 consists of 16 residues. The CDR3 protein is CSAPNPETRSYNEQFF. The CDR3 DNA is TGCAGTGCCCCTAATCCGGAGACTAGGTCCTACAATGAGCAGTTCTTC.

This clonotype has a handful of counts. The gene calls are TRBV12-3 or TRBV12-4 and TRBJ1-5; 8 bases fit TRBD1. This CDR3 has 19 residues. The trim removed 4 bases at V and 0 bases at J, leaving 14 bases unmatched. The CDR3 loop reads CASSSFTGTGLYSNQPQHF. The CDR3 bases are TGTGCCAGCAGTTCCTTTACCGGGACAGGTTTGTATAGCAATCAGCCCCAGCATTTT.

This clonotype was detected a few times. The chain has TRBV9 and TRBJ2-7; D gene unclear. V lost 2 bases, J lost 3 bases, and 12 bases lay in between. The CDR3 spans 14 residues. Germline assignment: CDR1 SGDLS and CDR2 YYNGEE. CDR3 residues: CASSVGLPLYEQYF. The CDR3, as DNA: TGTGCCAGCAGCGTGGGCCTTCCACTCTACGAGCAGTACTTC.

V usage is TRBV15 and J usage is TRBJ1-1; no definite D call. V gave up 0 bases and J gave up 9 bases, with 8 bases separating them. Germline CDR1 LNHNV, CDR2 YYDKDF (reference sequence). This CDR3 region has 12 residues. CDR3 coding DNA: TGTGCCACCAGCAGAGACCGGATCCAAGCTTTCTTT. This translates into CATSRDRIQAFF.

The V call is TRBV9, the J call TRBJ2-3; 8 positions agree with TRBD2. This CDR3 contains 18 residues. CDR1 SGDLS and CDR2 YYNGEE come from the germline V gene. The V segment lost 0 bases and the J segment 3 bases; nucleotides outside the gene matches: 12. CDR3 sequence: CASSVALSSGPLTDTQYF. The DNA for the CDR3 is TGTGCCAGCAGCGTAGCTCTTTCTAGCGGGCCTTTGACAGATACGCAGTATTTT.

The J gene is TRBJ1-2, the V gene TRBV5-1, with TRBD1 matching over 8 bases. Germline-derived CDR1 and CDR2 are SGHRS and YFSETQ. V was clipped by 2 bases and J by 0 bases; unmatched bases: 3. The CDR3 covers 15 residues. CDR3 DNA sequence: TGCGCCAGCAGCTTTACAGGGGGAGCTAACTATGGCTACACCTTC. Its protein is CASSFTGGANYGYTF.

The rearrangement uses TRBV2 and TRBJ2-1, with D possibly matching TRBD2 (6 bases). This CDR3 contains 15 residues. Germline CDR1 reads SNHLY; CDR2 reads FYNNEI. V was shortened by 7 bases and J by 2 bases, with 15 bases between the two germline ends. This CDR3 reads CASKPVSGPYNEQFF. DNA for the CDR3: TGTGCCAGCAAGCCCGTTAGCGGCCCCTACAATGAGCAGTTCTTC.

This clonotype was detected only a few times. J is TRBJ2-7 and V is TRBV28, with D possibly being TRBD1 (5 bases). The CDR3 extends over 12 amino acids. CDR1 and CDR2 (germline): MDHEN, SYDVKM. V was trimmed by 5 bases and J by 9 bases, leaving 14 bases between them. The CDR3 DNA reads TGTGCCAGCAGTCAGGACATGCCTTGGCAGTACTTC. Protein product: CASSQDMPWQYF. Full variable domain (outside the CDR3, taken from reference TRBV28 and TRBJ2-7): DVKVTQSSRYLVKRTGEKVFLECVQDMDHENMFWYRQDPGLGLRLIYFSYDVKMKEKGDIPEGYSVSREKKERFSLILESASTNQTSMYLCASSQDMPWQYFGPGTRLTVT.